The clone carrying this T cell receptor beta chain occurred many times. The antigen is undetermined. This CDR3 region has 15 residues. Germline lookup yields CDR1 MNHEY and CDR2 SVGAGI. Trimming took off 0 bases at V and 2 bases at J, with 11 bases between the two ends. TCRdb processed the 5' RACE reads anew with MiXCR; each CDR3 protein has one entry. The sample yields about 48,000 distinct CDR3 sequences, over 7.5% seen once. This specimen belongs to a study of early T cells in non-severe SARS-CoV-2 infection. Study at large: With bulk RNA from unsorted whole blood as input, sequencing yielded unpaired chains. Study results and limitations: VDJdb matching favored anti-spike CD8 responses, missing private and CD4 specificities.

Sequencing was done on a sample of whole blood. The receptor's source is an adult who was a healthcare worker with PCR-confirmed SARS-CoV-2 infection or an uninfected control (not recorded which). The V call is TRBV6-5, the J call TRBJ2-7, with TRBD2 as a possible D gene (5 bases). For the CDR3, the DNA is TGTGCCAGCAGTTACTCTACCGGGAACACCTACGAGCAGTACTTC. Protein sequence: CASSYSTGNTYEQYF.